The clone carrying this T cell receptor beta chain was counted only a few times. This sample is part of a study of blood T cell repertoires in COVID-19. For the study at large: From the United States, Italy and Spain came samples of acute and convalescent COVID-19. Sample material is recorded as cDNA or gDNA derived from T cells, B-cell-depleted T cells, or PBMCs.

Original data processing: Nucleated cell number was recorded as an estimate derived from reference gene primer amplification. Here immunoSEQ multiplex PCR was the method, and the copy in TCRdb shows in-frame clones only, minus some. That table supplies the V and J calls and clone size; D and trimming were determined from the DNA. Of some 180,000 clones in the sample, 88% were seen once. The specimen was peripheral blood. The sequence derives from a man between 40 and 49 years old with active or convalescent COVID-19.

The CDR3 protein is CAISESTPGPTQPQHF. The CDR3 bases are TGTGCCATCAGTGAGTCGACCCCGGGTCCCACTCAGCCCCAGCATTTT. V gene TRBV10-3 combines with J gene TRBJ1-5; unclear D gene. Between the trimmed V and J ends, which lost 0 bases and 6 bases, there was a span of 15 bases. From germline, CDR1 is ENHRY and CDR2 SYGVKD. The CDR3 contains 16 residues.